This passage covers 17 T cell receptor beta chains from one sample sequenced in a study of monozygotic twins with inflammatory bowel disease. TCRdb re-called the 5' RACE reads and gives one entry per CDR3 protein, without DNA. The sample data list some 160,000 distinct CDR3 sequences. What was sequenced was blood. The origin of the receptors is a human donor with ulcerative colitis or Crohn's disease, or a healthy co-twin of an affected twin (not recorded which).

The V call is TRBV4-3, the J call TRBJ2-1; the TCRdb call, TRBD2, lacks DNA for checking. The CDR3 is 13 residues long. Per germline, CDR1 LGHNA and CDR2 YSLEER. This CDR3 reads CASGTSGNNEQFF.

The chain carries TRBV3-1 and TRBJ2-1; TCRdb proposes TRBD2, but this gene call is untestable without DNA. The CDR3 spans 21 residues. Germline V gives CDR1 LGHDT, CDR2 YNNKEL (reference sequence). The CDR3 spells CASSLDRTSGPSFKLYHEQFF.

CDR3 in amino acids: CSASGGDVRPTDTQYF. The chain is built from TRBV20-1 and TRBJ2-3; TCRdb picks TRBD2, but there is no DNA to check that call. In germline, CDR1 is DFQATT, CDR2 SNEGSKA (reference sequence). The CDR3 contains 16 residues.

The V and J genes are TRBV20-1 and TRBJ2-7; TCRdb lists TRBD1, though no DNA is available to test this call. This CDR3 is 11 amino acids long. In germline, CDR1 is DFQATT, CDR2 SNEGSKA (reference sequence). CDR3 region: CSAPQGLEQYF.

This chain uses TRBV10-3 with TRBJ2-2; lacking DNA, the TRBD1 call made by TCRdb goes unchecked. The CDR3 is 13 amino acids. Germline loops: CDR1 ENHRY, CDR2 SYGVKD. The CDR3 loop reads CAISERESGELFF.

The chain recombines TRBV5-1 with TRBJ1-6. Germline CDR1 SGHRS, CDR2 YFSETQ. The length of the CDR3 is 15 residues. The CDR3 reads CASSLAQTANSPLHF.

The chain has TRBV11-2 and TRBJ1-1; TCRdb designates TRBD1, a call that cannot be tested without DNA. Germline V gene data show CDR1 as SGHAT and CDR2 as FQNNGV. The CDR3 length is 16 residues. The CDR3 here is CASSLRLPGASDEAFF.

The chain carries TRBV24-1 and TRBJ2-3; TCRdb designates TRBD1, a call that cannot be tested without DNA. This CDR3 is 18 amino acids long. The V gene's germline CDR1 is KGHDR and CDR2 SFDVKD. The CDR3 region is CATSDAGTGGKGTDTQYF.

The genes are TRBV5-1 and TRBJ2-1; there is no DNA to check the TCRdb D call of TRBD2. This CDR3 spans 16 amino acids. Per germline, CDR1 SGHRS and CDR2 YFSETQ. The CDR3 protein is CASSLDGSGSSNEQFF.

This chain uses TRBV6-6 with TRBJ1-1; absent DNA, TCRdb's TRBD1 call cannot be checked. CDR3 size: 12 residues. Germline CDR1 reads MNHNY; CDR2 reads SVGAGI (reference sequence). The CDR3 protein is CASRADSRRAFF.

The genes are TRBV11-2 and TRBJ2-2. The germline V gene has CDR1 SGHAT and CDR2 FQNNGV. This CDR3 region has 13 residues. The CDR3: CASSLGFAGELFF.

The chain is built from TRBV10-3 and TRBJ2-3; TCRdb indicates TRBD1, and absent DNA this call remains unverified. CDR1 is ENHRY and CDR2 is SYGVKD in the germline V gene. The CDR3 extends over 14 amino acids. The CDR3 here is CAIRETGEADTQYF.

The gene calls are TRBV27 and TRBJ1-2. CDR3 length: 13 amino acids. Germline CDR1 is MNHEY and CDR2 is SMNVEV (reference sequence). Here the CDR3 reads CASSPRQNYGYTF.

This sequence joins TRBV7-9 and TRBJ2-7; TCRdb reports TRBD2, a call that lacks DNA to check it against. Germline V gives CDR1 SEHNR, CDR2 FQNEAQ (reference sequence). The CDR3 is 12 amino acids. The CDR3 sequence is CASSSLAHEQYF. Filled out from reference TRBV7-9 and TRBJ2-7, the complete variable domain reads DTGVSQNPRHKITKRGQNVTFRCDPISEHNRLYWYRQTLGQGPEFLTYFQNEAQLEKSRLLSDRFSAERPKGSFSTLEIQRTEQGDSAMYLCASSSLAHEQYFGPGTRLTVT.

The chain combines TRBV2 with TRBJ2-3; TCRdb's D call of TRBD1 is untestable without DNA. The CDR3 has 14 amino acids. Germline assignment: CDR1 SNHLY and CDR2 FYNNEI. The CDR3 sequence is CAGQGRVYADTQYF. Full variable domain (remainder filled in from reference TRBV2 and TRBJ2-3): EPEVTQTPSHQVTQMGQEVILRCVPISNHLYFYWYRQILGQKVEFLVSFYNNEISEKSEIFDDQFSVERPDGSNFTLKIRSTKLEDSAMYFCAGQGRVYADTQYFGPGTRLTVL.

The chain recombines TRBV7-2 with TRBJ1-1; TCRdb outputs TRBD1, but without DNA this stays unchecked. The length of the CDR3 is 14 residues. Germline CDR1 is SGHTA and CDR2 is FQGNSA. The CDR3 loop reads CASSLGPGDTEAFF.

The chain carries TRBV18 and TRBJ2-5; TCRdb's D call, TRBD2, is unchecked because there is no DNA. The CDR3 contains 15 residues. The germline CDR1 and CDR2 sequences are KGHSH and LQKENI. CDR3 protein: CASSPQGHYQETQYF.